Presented here are 14 T cell receptor beta chains from one specimen sequenced in a study of blood T cell repertoires in COVID-19. Measured with immunoSEQ multiplex PCR; TCRdb has only the in-frame clones, and not every one. The table shows around 500,000 clones, with 70% to 90% occurring only once. What was sequenced was peripheral blood. The receptor set was obtained from a human donor in a cohort sampled during active COVID-19.

The genes are TRBV27 and TRBJ2-7, with D perhaps matching TRBD1 (6 bases). The V end lost 4 bases, the J end lost 2 bases, and 15 bases lay between the germline ends. This CDR3 has 15 amino acids. CDR1 is MNHEY and CDR2 is SMNVEV in the germline V gene (reference sequence). The CDR3 region has the DNA TGTGCCAGCAGTTCCGCCGACAGGTTTCCCTACGAGCAGTACTTC. This gives the protein CASSSADRFPYEQYF.

The V and J genes are TRBV21-1 and TRBJ2-3; no DNA check was done on the table's D call, TRBD1. TRBV21-1 is shown as a pseudogene. The CDR3 consists of 16 residues. DNA of the CDR3: TGTGCCAGCAGCAAATGCCCAGGGCTAAGCACAGATACGCAGTATTTT. Amino acid sequence: CASSKCPGLSTDTQYF.

The chain is built from TRBV5-6 and TRBJ2-3, with a possible D match to TRBD1 (6 bases). Trimming removed 4 bases from V and 4 bases from J, with 10 bases in between. Germline-derived CDR1 and CDR2 are SGHDT and YYEEEE. This CDR3 has 13 amino acids. The CDR3 DNA is TGTGCCAGCAGCCTACAGGGACCAGATACGCAGTATTTT. Amino acid sequence: CASSLQGPDTQYF.

The chain is built from TRBV9 and TRBJ2-5; perhaps TRBD2 as D (6 bases). This CDR3 region has 19 residues. Trimming stripped 3 bases from V and 4 bases from J, with 28 bases between. In germline, CDR1 is SGDLS, CDR2 YYNGEE. CDR3 sequence (DNA): TGTGCCAGCAGCGCACCCGGTGTCTCGGCTGCTGGGGGGAGAGAGACCCAGTACTTC. It codes for CASSAPGVSAAGGRETQYF.

This clone was observed a handful of times. The chain recombines TRBV6-5 with TRBJ1-1, with TRBD1 identical over 7 bases. This CDR3 region has 13 residues. Per germline, CDR1 MNHEY and CDR2 SVGAGI. V lost 8 bases and J lost 2; bases outside the gene matches: 5. CDR3: CASQGQVNTEAFF. The CDR3 DNA sequence: TGTGCCAGCCAAGGACAGGTAAACACTGAAGCTTTCTTT.

The chain links TRBV6-9 to TRBJ1-2, with TRBD1 as a possible D gene (6 bases). CDR1 and CDR2 (germline): MNHGY, SVAAGI. V was clipped by 6 bases and J by 4 bases, with 15 bases between them. The CDR3 runs 14 residues. The CDR3: CASRGAEDFYGYTF. CDR3 nucleotide sequence: TGTGCCAGCAGGGGGGCAGAGGATTTCTATGGCTACACCTTC.

The chain carries TRBV23-1 and TRBJ2-3; 8 nucleotides agree with TRBD1. Being an ORF, TRBV23-1 has a function that is uncertain. The CDR3 is made up of 16 amino acids. The trim removed 3 bases at V and 4 bases at J, leaving 9 bases unmatched. The CDR3 DNA reads as TGCGCCAGCAGTCATTCGGACAGGGTGAAGCCAGATACGCAGTATTTT. Amino acids: CASSHSDRVKPDTQYF.

V usage is TRBV7-2 and J usage is TRBJ2-7; 9 bases map to TRBD1. The V gene's germline CDR1 is SGHTA and CDR2 FQGNSA. The CDR3 runs 15 residues. Trimming cost V 5 bases and J 2 bases; bases outside gene matches: 7. Here the CDR3 DNA reads TGTGCCAGCAGCGTGGGACAGGGCTTTGCCTACGAGCAGTACTTC. Protein sequence: CASSVGQGFAYEQYF.

The chain carries TRBV5-1 and TRBJ2-3; TRBD1 matches at 8 bases. Germline lookup yields CDR1 SGHRS and CDR2 YFSETQ. The CDR3 runs 14 residues. After removal of 4 bases from V and 8 bases from J, the junction contained 9 bases not matched to a gene. CDR3 in amino acids: CASSLSTGESTQYF. CDR3 coding DNA: TGCGCCAGCAGCCTGTCGACAGGGGAAAGTACGCAGTATTTT.

This sequence joins TRBV11-2 and TRBJ2-1, with TRBD2 matching 13 bases. Germline V lookup: CDR1 SGHAT, CDR2 FQNNGV. The CDR3 is 16 residues long. V lost 6 bases, J lost 7 bases, and 9 bases stayed unmatched. Here the CDR3 reads CASRMTGTSGMNEQFF. CDR3 in DNA: TGTGCCAGCAGGATGACCGGGACTAGCGGGATGAATGAGCAGTTCTTC. The full variable domain, rest sourced from reference TRBV11-2 and TRBJ2-1, is EAGVAQSPRYKIIEKRQSVAFWCNPISGHATLYWYQQILGQGPKLLIQFQNNGVVDDSQLPKDRFSAERLKGVDSTLKIQPAKLEDSAVYLCASRMTGTSGMNEQFFGPGTRLTVL.

V is TRBV4-3 and J is TRBJ1-1, with TRBD1 matching 9 bases. V was pared by 2 bases and J by 8 bases, with 9 bases of the junction left unmatched. Germline V gene data show CDR1 as LGHNA and CDR2 as YSLEER. This CDR3 spans 15 amino acids. The CDR3 here is CASSQRITGTGEAFF. The CDR3 DNA follows: TGCGCCAGCAGCCAAAGAATTACCGGGACAGGGGAAGCTTTCTTT.

The chain joins TRBV7-6 to TRBJ1-1; D might be TRBD1 (5 bases). Germline CDR1 and CDR2: SGHVS and FNYEAQ. The CDR3 covers 16 residues. The V and J ends lost 4 bases and 1 base respectively, with 16 bases between them. CDR3 in amino acids: CASSSPELGRNTEAFF. DNA for the CDR3: TGTGCCAGCAGCTCCCCTGAGCTGGGGCGGAACACTGAAGCTTTCTTT.

The J gene is TRBJ1-2, the V gene TRBV6-5; a weak D match, TRBD1 (5 bases). Germline V gene sequence: CDR1 MNHEY, CDR2 SVGAGI. V lost 4 bases to trimming and J lost 2 bases, with 14 bases between them. The CDR3 has 15 amino acids. CDR3 region: CASSSNARVNYGYTF. DNA of the CDR3: TGTGCCAGCAGTTCCAACGCCAGGGTAAACTATGGCTACACCTTC.

V is TRBV5-1 and J is TRBJ2-1; D might be TRBD1 (5 bases). The V end lost 6 bases, the J end lost 5 bases, and 18 bases lay between the germline ends. This CDR3 is built from 15 residues. Germline loops: CDR1 SGHRS, CDR2 YFSETQ. In DNA, the CDR3 is TGCGCCAGCATCCAGGGATCGGAATGGCACAATGAGCAGTTCTTC. Protein: CASIQGSEWHNEQFF.